This entry lists 2 T cell receptor beta chains sequenced from one sample in a study of regulatory T cells in long-lasting Graves disease. Time point specified: newly diagnosed GD, antithyroid drugs for less than 3 months. RNA from PBMCs was the source of the TCR library. CDR3 regions were amplified by Arm-PCR using iRepertoire HTBI primers to build TCR beta libraries. Each CDR3 protein gets one entry after TCRdb re-called the multiplex PCR reads with MiXCR. The top ten hold roughly 8.2% of the sample, which has hundreds of thousands of distinct CDR3 sequences, around 12% seen once. This sample also belongs to another study, concerning T cells in Graves' hyperthyroidism and ophthalmopathy.

The input for sequencing was peripheral blood mononuclear cells (PBMCs), taken at new diagnosis, from a patient treated with antithyroid drugs. Receptors were obtained from a woman under 40 with Graves disease.

Turning to this clonotype: This may arise from a read error, as a much more abundant clone is one base away. The chain employs TRBV12-5 and TRBJ2-4; 11 bases match TRBD2. The CDR3 spans 17 residues. Germline assignment: CDR1 LGHNT and CDR2 FRNRAP. The J segment lost 13 bases and the V segment lost 2 bases, leaving 16 bases of the junction unmatched. As DNA, the CDR3 is TGTGCTAGTGGTTTGAGTTTAGCGGGAGGGAGGAACAATGAGCAGTACTTC. Translated, it gives CASGLSLAGGRNNEQYF.

A note on this clonotype: This CDR3 fails to terminate in the conserved phenylalanine or tryptophan, so it likely reflects a read error. V gene TRBV30 combines with J gene TRBJ1-2, with 8 nucleotides matching TRBD1. The CDR3 spans 12 residues. After removal of 5 bases from V and 2 bases from J, the junction contained 1 base not matched to a gene. Germline assignment: CDR1 GTSNPN and CDR2 SVGIG (reference sequence). The CDR3 DNA reads TGTGCCTGGTGGACAGGGAACTATGGCTACACCTTG. Protein sequence: CAWWTGNYGYTL.